This T cell receptor (beta chain) was profiled in a study of low-dose radiotherapy and immunotherapy resistance in tumors. This sample's time point: after trial treatment. The sample's treatment: LDRT plus nivolumab, ipilimumab, low-dose cyclophosphamide and aspirin (RACIN trial). The treatment that donors received included nivolumab, ipilimumab, aspirin, low-dose cyclophosphamide and low-dose radiotherapy. The CDR3 is 13 amino acids. Germline-derived CDR1 and CDR2 are SQVTM and ANQGSEA. Trimming stripped 0 bases from V and 5 bases from J, with 9 bases between. TRAV- and TRBV-specific primers primed first-strand cDNA, covering alpha and beta chains. Amplification of TCRs used a constant-region primer and V-primer adapter for about 18 PCR cycles. One entry per CDR3 protein results from TCRdb running MiXCR on the reads. The sample has around 80,000 distinct CDR3 sequences; less than 20% are singletons.

This clonotype was seen a few times. The clonotype originates from a male donor with prostate cancer. The source was PBMCs, collected after low-dose radiotherapy plus immunotherapy. This chain links TRBV29-1 with TRBJ2-3, with D unresolved. Written as DNA, the CDR3 is TGCAGCGTTGAAGATCCCCTACGAGATACGCAGTATTTT. It codes for CSVEDPLRDTQYF.